The 15 T cell receptor beta chains listed next were all sequenced from one sample in a study of blood T cell repertoires in COVID-19. The repertoire was sequenced with immunoSEQ multiplex PCR; TCRdb's copy has only in-frame clones and lacks some. The sample records around 300,000 clones, roughly 89% being singletons. Sequenced sample: peripheral blood. The receptors derive from a man aged 50 to 59 with acute or convalescent COVID-19.

This clone was seen a single time. This chain joins TRBV5-1 and TRBJ1-2; no reliable D call. Germline-derived CDR1 and CDR2 are SGHRS and YFSETQ. V was cut by 5 bases and J by 4 bases, with 12 bases left in between. This CDR3 has 13 amino acids. The CDR3 DNA reads as TGCGCCAGCAGTCCTGGACTAGCCTATGGCTACACCTTC. It codes for CASSPGLAYGYTF.

The chain uses TRBV30 and TRBJ1-3; maybe TRBD1 (5 bases). V was clipped by 3 bases and J by 4 bases, with 16 bases between them. The CDR3 has 15 amino acids. Germline CDR1 GTSNPN, CDR2 SVGIG (reference sequence). CDR3 protein: CAWRVGRAYGNTIYF. The CDR3 DNA reads TGTGCCTGGAGGGTAGGCAGGGCATACGGAAACACCATATATTTT. The full variable domain, its missing parts supplied by reference TRBV30 and TRBJ1-3, is SQTIHQWPATLVQPVGSPLSLECTVEGTSNPNLYWYRQAAGRGLQLLFYSVGIGQISSEVPQNLSASRPQDRQFILSSKKLLLSDSGFYLCAWRVGRAYGNTIYFGEGSWLTVV.

The chain links TRBV11-1 to TRBJ1-2; 7 bases are a match to TRBD1. CDR3 length: 12 residues. J gave up 7 bases and V 5 bases, and 4 bases lay outside the gene matches. CDR1 and CDR2 from the germline V gene are SGHAT and FQDESV (reference sequence). The DNA of the CDR3 is TGTGCCAGCAGCGGGAACAGGGGTGGCTACACCTTC. This sequence encodes CASSGNRGGYTF. The full variable domain, rest sourced from reference TRBV11-1 and TRBJ1-2, is EAEVAQSPRYKITEKSQAVAFWCDPISGHATLYWYRQILGQGPELLVQFQDESVVDDSQLPKDRFSAERLKGVDSTLKIQPAELGDSAMYLCASSGNRGGYTFGSGTRLTVV.

This clone came up a few times. The V gene is TRBV7-3, the J gene TRBJ1-3; D possibly corresponds to TRBD1 (6 bases). This CDR3 comprises 14 residues. CDR1 is SGHTA and CDR2 is FQGTGA in the germline V gene. V gave up 5 bases and J gave up 4 bases, with 12 bases separating them. CDR3 region: CASSIQGIGNTIYF. In DNA form, the CDR3 reads TGTGCCAGCAGCATCCAGGGGATCGGAAACACCATATATTTT.

The rearrangement links TRBV6-4 to TRBJ2-1, with TRBD1 matching 9 bases. Germline CDR1 is MRHNA and CDR2 is SNTAGT. The V gene end was trimmed by 2 bases and the J gene end by 8 bases; junction bases not matched to a gene: 7. CDR3 size: 15 residues. This CDR3 is CASSDRLGQGYEQFF. Written as DNA, the CDR3 is TGTGCCAGCAGTGACCGCCTGGGACAGGGCTATGAGCAGTTCTTC.

This clone was seen just once. The chain joins TRBV18 to TRBJ2-1; the match to TRBD2 covers 10 bases. Germline values: CDR1 KGHSH, CDR2 LQKENI. This CDR3 contains 15 residues. Germline trimming cut 3 bases from V and 7 bases from J; bases unmatched to any gene: 6. CDR3 in amino acids: CASSPQRGGLNEQFF. CDR3 bases: TGTGCCAGCTCACCGCAGCGGGGGGGCCTTAATGAGCAGTTCTTC.

The chain recombines TRBV27 with TRBJ1-5; D may be TRBD1 (6 bases). This CDR3 spans 13 amino acids. Germline loops: CDR1 MNHEY, CDR2 SMNVEV (reference sequence). Trimming took off 5 bases at V and 5 bases at J, with 10 bases between the two ends. Written as DNA, the CDR3 is TGTGCCAGCAGTCTACAGGGATATCAGCCCCAGCATTTT. Translation: CASSLQGYQPQHF.

CDR3 region: CASRIPGLAGGEQFF. CDR3 bases: TGTGCCAGCAGGATACCGGGACTAGCGGGGGGGGAGCAGTTCTTC. The rearrangement joins TRBV6-5 to TRBJ2-1; 16 bases line up with TRBD2. CDR1 and CDR2 (germline): MNHEY, SVGAGI. Germline trimming cut 6 bases from V and 10 bases from J; bases unmatched to any gene: 6. The CDR3 covers 15 residues.

The chain is built from TRBV27 and TRBJ2-2; D gene ambiguous. There are 14 residues in the CDR3. From germline, CDR1 is MNHEY and CDR2 SMNVEV (reference sequence). V lost 3 bases and J 2 bases, leaving 7 bases between the germline ends. CDR3 DNA: TGTGCCAGCAGTTTTTGGCAAAACACCGGGGAGCTGTTTTTT. Protein: CASSFWQNTGELFF.

V and J are TRBV6-2 or TRBV6-3 and TRBJ1-5; 8 nucleotides line up with TRBD1. Germline CDR1 and CDR2: MNHEY and SVGEGT. Unmatched junction bases numbered 8, after V lost 4 bases and J lost 0 bases. The CDR3 runs to 17 residues. Here the CDR3 reads CASSLTGARYSNQPQHF. CDR3 DNA sequence: TGTGCCAGCAGTTTGACAGGGGCCCGCTATAGCAATCAGCCCCAGCATTTT.

Points on this clone: One junction end disagrees with the germline gene, perhaps due to a read error. J is TRBJ1-1 and V is TRBV19; D is possibly TRBD1 (6 bases). The CDR3 totals 14 residues. Germline CDR1 is LNHDA and CDR2 is SQIVND (reference sequence). The CDR3 DNA reads as TGTGCTAGTACCGTCACAGGGTTGGAAACTGAAGCTTTCTTT. It is translated as CASTVTGLETEAFF.

The chain has TRBV27 and TRBJ2-7; maybe TRBD2 (5 bases). The V end lost 2 bases, the J end lost 0 bases, and 8 bases lay between the germline ends. This CDR3 has 14 amino acids. Germline assignment: CDR1 MNHEY and CDR2 SMNVEV (reference sequence). The CDR3 region is CASSLAGSSYEQYF. CDR3 nucleotides: TGTGCCAGCAGTTTAGCGGGCAGCTCCTACGAGCAGTACTTC.

This chain connects TRBV24-1 to TRBJ1-2, with TRBD1 identical over 9 bases. The junction had 8 bases not matched to a gene; V was cut back by 4 bases and J by 3 bases. CDR1 is KGHDR and CDR2 is SFDVKD in the germline V gene. The CDR3 length is 16 residues. In DNA form, the CDR3 reads TGTGCCACCAGTGAACCACAGGGGGCGGCAGACTATGGCTACACCTTC. Residues: CATSEPQGAADYGYTF.

The CDR3 sequence is CASSVGLAGDYEQYF. As DNA, the CDR3 is TGCGCCAGCAGCGTGGGACTAGCGGGGGACTACGAGCAGTACTTC. The chain joins TRBV4-1 to TRBJ2-7; 14 nucleotides align to TRBD2. CDR1 and CDR2 (germline): MGHRA, YSYEKL. The CDR3 has 15 amino acids. Trimming cost V 5 bases and J 3 bases; bases outside gene matches: 3.

This CDR3 is CASGKATGNTEAFF. In DNA form, the CDR3 reads TGTGCCAGCGGAAAGGCGACAGGGAACACTGAAGCTTTCTTT. This chain links TRBV7-2 with TRBJ1-1; perhaps TRBD1 as D (6 bases). The V end was cut by 8 bases, the J end by 1 base, with 14 bases between. CDR3 size: 14 residues. Germline-derived CDR1 and CDR2 are SGHTA and FQGNSA.